This record concerns one TCR beta chain sequence. The sample is drawn from a study of blood T cell repertoires in COVID-19. The wider study: The United States, Italy and Spain provided the acute and convalescent COVID-19 samples.

Original analysis: Amplification of reference gene primers provided the estimated nucleated cell counts. Data came from immunoSEQ multiplex PCR; TCRdb stores just in-frame clones and leaves some out. V, J and clone size derive from that table, while D and trimming were established from the DNA sequence. The data show 45,000 to 65,000 clones, roughly 90% seen once. The germline V gene encodes CDR1 SGHNT and CDR2 YYREEE (reference sequence). V was clipped by 4 bases and J by 0 bases; unmatched bases: 4. The CDR3 spans 14 residues. The chain carries TRBV5-4 and TRBJ2-7; 7 positions match TRBD2. Material: peripheral blood. The sequence derives from a man aged 45-60 years with acute or convalescent COVID-19. The CDR3 nucleotides are TGTGCCAGCAGCATCCGGGACTACTCCTACGAGCAGTACTTC. This codes for CASSIRDYSYEQYF.